Following are 10 T cell receptor beta chains from one sample sequenced in a study of blood T cell repertoires in COVID-19 (dated by TCRdb to the early 2020s). The library was prepared using the immunoSEQ multiplex PCR assay. The clones in this table, taken by TCRdb from immuneACCESS, are in-frame only. Not every clone is retained; where verified, under half of the shortfall comes from an unresolved V gene, and the cause of the rest is unknown. Across this sample there are around 130,000 clones, with around 89% seen only once. Together, the top ten hold approximately 11% of the sample. Sample: peripheral blood. The receptors stem from a woman of 80 years or more with acute or convalescent COVID-19.

V is TRBV19 and J is TRBJ2-5, with 8 nucleotides matching TRBD1. V trimming: 2 bases; J trimming: 5 bases; junction bases outside the gene matches: 4. The length of the CDR3 is 14 residues. Looked up from germline, CDR1 is LNHDA and CDR2 is SQIVND (reference sequence). CDR3: CASSIQGAQETQYF. The DNA of the CDR3 is TGTGCCAGTAGTATACAGGGGGCTCAGGAGACCCAGTACTTC. The variable domain in full, with the rest retrieved from reference TRBV19 and TRBJ2-5, is DGGITQSPKYLFRKEGQNVTLSCEQNLNHDAMYWYRQDPGQGLRLIYYSQIVNDFQKGDIAEGYSVSREKKESFPLTVTSAQKNPTAFYLCASSIQGAQETQYFGPGTRLLVL.

This clone has more than one count but fewer than ten. The chain employs TRBV5-8 and TRBJ1-6; no firm D call. Germline V gives CDR1 SGHTS, CDR2 YDEGEE. The CDR3 is made up of 13 amino acids. The V and J ends lost 4 bases and 7 bases respectively, with 9 bases between them. The CDR3 sequence: CASSQHRNSPLHF. The CDR3 DNA reads TGTGCCAGCAGCCAACACCGAAATTCACCCCTCCACTTT.

V and J are TRBV6-5 and TRBJ1-4; a weak D match, TRBD1 (5 bases). The CDR3 is made up of 15 amino acids. V was trimmed by 7 bases and J by 8 bases, leaving 20 bases between them. Per germline, CDR1 MNHEY and CDR2 SVGAGI. The CDR3 protein is CASTRGPAGGEKLFF. CDR3 DNA sequence: TGTGCCAGCACCCGGGGACCCGCCGGGGGGGAAAAACTGTTTTTT.

This clone appeared a few times. V is TRBV4-2 and J is TRBJ2-1; D may be TRBD2 (5 bases). V dropped 4 bases and J dropped 10 bases, with 11 bases sitting between them. This CDR3 spans 12 amino acids. The germline V gene encodes CDR1 LGHNA and CDR2 YNFKEQ. The CDR3 bases are TGTGCCAGCAGCCCTTTAGGCGGGGAGCAGTTCTTC. It codes for CASSPLGGEQFF.

This rearrangement joins TRBV29-1 to TRBJ2-3; the D is unclear. The germline V gene encodes CDR1 SQVTM and CDR2 ANQGSEA. The length of the CDR3 is 13 residues. Deletions cut 2 bases from V and 0 bases from J, with 6 bases between. The chain's CDR3 is CSVESLSTDTQYF. In DNA form, the CDR3 reads TGCAGCGTTGAAAGCCTCAGCACAGATACGCAGTATTTT.

V and J are TRBV6-6 and TRBJ1-3, with D tentatively TRBD1 (5 bases). Per germline, CDR1 MNHNY and CDR2 SVGAGI (reference sequence). Trimming pared 4 bases from V and 4 bases from J, leaving 14 bases between. This CDR3 region has 15 residues. For the CDR3, the DNA is TGTGCCAGCAGTTGGGGGGGAACTGGCGGAAACACCATATATTTT. This sequence encodes CASSWGGTGGNTIYF.

The gene calls are TRBV9 and TRBJ1-1, with TRBD1 as a possible D gene (6 bases). Germline-derived CDR1 and CDR2 are SGDLS and YYNGEE. The germline V and J ends were trimmed by 4 bases and 11 bases, with 21 bases remaining between them. The CDR3 is 14 residues long. CDR3 in amino acids: CASSSETTGTRAFF. The CDR3 coding sequence is TGTGCCAGCAGCTCCGAGACCACGGGGACAAGGGCTTTCTTT.

The gene calls are TRBV19 and TRBJ1-2, with 10 bases fitting TRBD1. V lost 5 bases and J lost 7; bases outside the gene matches: 10. CDR3 length: 15 amino acids. Per germline, CDR1 LNHDA and CDR2 SQIVND (reference sequence). This CDR3 reads CASSAQTGGGFGYTF. The CDR3 nucleotides read TGTGCCAGTAGTGCCCAGACAGGGGGCGGCTTTGGCTACACCTTC.

The rearrangement uses TRBV2 and TRBJ2-5, with D possibly TRBD2 on 6 matching bases. The V and J ends lost 7 bases and 5 bases respectively, with 20 bases between them. Germline values: CDR1 SNHLY, CDR2 FYNNEI. The CDR3 loop spans 15 amino acids. CDR3 sequence reads: CASTTLPGDGETQYF. Here the CDR3 DNA reads TGTGCCAGCACCACGCTCCCGGGGGACGGGGAGACCCAGTACTTC.

This chain uses TRBV29-1 with TRBJ1-2; TRBD1 is a possible D gene (6 bases). Per germline, CDR1 SQVTM and CDR2 ANQGSEA. The germline V and J ends were trimmed by 7 bases and 0 bases, with 15 bases remaining between them. The CDR3 sequence is 14 residues long. The CDR3 loop is CSGERQVPNYGYTF. CDR3 nucleotide sequence: TGCAGCGGAGAACGACAGGTCCCTAACTATGGCTACACCTTC.